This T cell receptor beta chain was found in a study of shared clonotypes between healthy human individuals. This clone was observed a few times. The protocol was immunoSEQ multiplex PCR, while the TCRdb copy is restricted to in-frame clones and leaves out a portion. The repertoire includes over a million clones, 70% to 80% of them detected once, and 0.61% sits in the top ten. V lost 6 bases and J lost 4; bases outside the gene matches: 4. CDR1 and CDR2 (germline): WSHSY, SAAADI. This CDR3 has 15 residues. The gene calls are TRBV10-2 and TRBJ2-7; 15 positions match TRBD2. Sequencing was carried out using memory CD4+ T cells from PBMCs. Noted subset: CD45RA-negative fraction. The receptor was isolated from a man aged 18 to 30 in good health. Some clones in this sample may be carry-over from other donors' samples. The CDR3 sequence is CASRVGLAGGYEQYF. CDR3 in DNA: TGCGCCAGCAGGGTTGGACTAGCGGGAGGGTACGAGCAGTACTTC.